The sequence of this T cell receptor beta chain was determined in a study of read filtering for tumor transcriptome and immune sequencing. This clonotype has a handful of counts. From 300 to 400 ng of RNA, a library with molecular barcoded alpha/delta and beta/gamma adaptors was made. TCRdb itself ran the reads through MiXCR, one entry per CDR3 protein. Of around 20,000 distinct CDR3 sequences listed, approximately 24% are singletons. CDR1 is SEHNR, CDR2 FQNEAQ, per germline (reference sequence). Trimming removed 7 bases at V and 3 bases at J, with 15 bases between. The CDR3 is made up of 14 amino acids.

This receptor was taken from a donor over 35 with multiple myeloma. The rearrangement joins TRBV7-9 to TRBJ1-2, with D perhaps matching TRBD1 (5 bases). What was sequenced was a population of CD138-negative cells sorted from bone marrow. CDR3 DNA sequence: TGTGCCAGCAACCCCTATGCGGGGGACTATGGCTACACCTTC. It translates to CASNPYAGDYGYTF.